This T cell receptor beta chain derives from a study of cytomegalovirus exposure and HLA in healthy donors. Study at large: A later analysis reported the same platform for the 95 to 150 validation repertoires and the approximately 700 first-cohort repertoires.

V was pared by 4 bases and J by 8 bases, with 7 bases between. Germline V gene lookup returns CDR1 SGDLS and CDR2 YYNGEE. CDR3 size: 11 residues. About this clone: The antigen remains undetermined.

TCRdb keeps only in-frame clones here, not all; method: immunoSEQ multiplex PCR. The table has 150,000 to 200,000 clones, roughly 82% seen once. General study findings and limits: A classifier reportedly called cytomegalovirus status with high sensitivity and specificity. According to a later analysis, TCR clusters from the first cohort tended to co-occur in the 100 to 150 validation repertoires. Researchers catalogued 150 or so TCR beta chains as cytomegalovirus-associated.

Specimen: PBMCs. This sequence joins TRBV9 and TRBJ2-1; no definite D call. This TCR came from a man in his late teens or twenties in good health and CMV-seropositive. In nucleotides, the CDR3 is TGTGCCAGCAGCATGTCCGATGAGCAGTTCTTC. It encodes CASSMSDEQFF. Combining the CDR3 with reference TRBV9 and TRBJ2-1 gives the whole variable domain DSGVTQTPKHLITATGQRVTLRCSPRSGDLSVYWYQQSLDQGLQFLIQYYNGEERAKGNILERFSAQQFPDLHSELNLSSLELGDSALYFCASSMSDEQFFGPGTRLTVL.